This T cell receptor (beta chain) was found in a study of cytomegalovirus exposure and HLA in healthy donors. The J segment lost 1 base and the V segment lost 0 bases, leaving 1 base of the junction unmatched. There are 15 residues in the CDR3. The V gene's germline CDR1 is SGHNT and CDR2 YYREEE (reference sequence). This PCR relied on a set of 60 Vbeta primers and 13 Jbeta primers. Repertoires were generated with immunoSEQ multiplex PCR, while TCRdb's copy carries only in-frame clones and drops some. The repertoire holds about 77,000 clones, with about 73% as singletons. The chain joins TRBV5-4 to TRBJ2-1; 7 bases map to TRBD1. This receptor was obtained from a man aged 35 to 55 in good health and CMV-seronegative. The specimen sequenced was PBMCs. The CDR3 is CASSLGQGSYNEQFF. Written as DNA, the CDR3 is TGTGCCAGCAGCTTGGGACAGGGATCCTACAATGAGCAGTTCTTC.